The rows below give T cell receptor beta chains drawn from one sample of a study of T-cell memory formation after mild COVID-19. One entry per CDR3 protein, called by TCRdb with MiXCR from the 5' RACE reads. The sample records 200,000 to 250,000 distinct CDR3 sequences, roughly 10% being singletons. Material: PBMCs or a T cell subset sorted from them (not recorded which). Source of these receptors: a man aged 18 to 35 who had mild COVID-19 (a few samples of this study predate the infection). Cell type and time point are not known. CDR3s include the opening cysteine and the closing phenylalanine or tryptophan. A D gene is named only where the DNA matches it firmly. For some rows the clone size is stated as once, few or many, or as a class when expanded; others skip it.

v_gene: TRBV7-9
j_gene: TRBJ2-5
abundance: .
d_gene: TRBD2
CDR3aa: CASSIGLAGKETQYF
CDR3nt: TGTGCCAGCAGCATAGGACTAGCGGGGAAAGAGACCCAGTACTTC

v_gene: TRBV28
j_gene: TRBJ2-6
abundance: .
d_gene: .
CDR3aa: CASSPPDYKGSGANVLTF
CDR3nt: TGTGCCAGCAGTCCCCCAGATTATAAGGGTTCTGGGGCCAACGTCCTGACTTTC

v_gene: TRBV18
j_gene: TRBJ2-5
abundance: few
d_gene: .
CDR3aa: CASGGQYQETQYF
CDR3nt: TGTGCCAGCGGGGGCCAGTACCAAGAGACCCAGTACTTC

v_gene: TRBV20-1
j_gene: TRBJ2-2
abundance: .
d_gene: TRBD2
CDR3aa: CSASTLLAEKTGELFF
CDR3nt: TGCAGTGCTAGCACCTTACTAGCGGAGAAGACCGGGGAGCTGTTTTTT

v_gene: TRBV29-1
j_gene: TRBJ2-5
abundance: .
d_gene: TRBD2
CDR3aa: CSSRLAGSGETQYF
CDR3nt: TGCAGCTCCCGACTAGCGGGGTCCGGAGAGACCCAGTACTTC

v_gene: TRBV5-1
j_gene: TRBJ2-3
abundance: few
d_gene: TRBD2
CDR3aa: CASMLAGSTDTQYF
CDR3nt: TGCGCCAGCATGCTAGCGGGGTCCACAGATACGCAGTATTTT

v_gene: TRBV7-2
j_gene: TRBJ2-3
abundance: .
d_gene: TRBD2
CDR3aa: CASSLAHGGGTAQYF
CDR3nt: TGTGCCAGCAGCTTAGCCCACGGGGGGGGGACGGCGCAGTATTTT

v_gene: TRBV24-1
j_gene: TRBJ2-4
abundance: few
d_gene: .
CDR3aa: CATSVGAKNIQYF
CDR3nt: TGTGCCACCAGTGTCGGGGCCAAAAACATTCAGTACTTC

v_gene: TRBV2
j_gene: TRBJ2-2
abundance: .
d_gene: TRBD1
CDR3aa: CASSVGTGTGELFF
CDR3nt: TGTGCCAGCAGTGTAGGGACAGGGACCGGGGAGCTGTTTTTT

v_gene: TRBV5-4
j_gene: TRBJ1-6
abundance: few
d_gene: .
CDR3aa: CASSREGSNSPLHF
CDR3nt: TGTGCCAGCAGCCGGGAGGGTTCTAATTCACCCCTCCACTTT

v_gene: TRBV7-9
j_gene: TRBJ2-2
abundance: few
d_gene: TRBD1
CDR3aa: CASSLRGGANTGELFF
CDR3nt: TGTGCCAGCAGCTTAAGAGGGGGCGCGAACACCGGGGAGCTGTTTTTT

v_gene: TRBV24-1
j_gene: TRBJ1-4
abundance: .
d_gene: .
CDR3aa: CATTQQGPNEKLFF
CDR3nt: TGTGCCACCACTCAACAGGGTCCTAATGAAAAACTGTTTTTT

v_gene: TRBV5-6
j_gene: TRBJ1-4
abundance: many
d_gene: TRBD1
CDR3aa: CASSLRTGYEKLFF
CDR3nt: TGTGCCAGCAGCCTGCGGACAGGATATGAAAAACTGTTTTTT

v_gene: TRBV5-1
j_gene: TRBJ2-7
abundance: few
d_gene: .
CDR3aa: CASSADFYEQYF
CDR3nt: TGCGCCAGCAGTGCAGATTTCTACGAGCAGTACTTC

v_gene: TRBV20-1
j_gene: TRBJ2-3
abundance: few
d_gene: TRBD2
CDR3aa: CSARDQRGGGWSTDTQYF
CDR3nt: TGCAGTGCTAGAGACCAGCGGGGGGGCGGATGGAGCACAGATACGCAGTATTTT

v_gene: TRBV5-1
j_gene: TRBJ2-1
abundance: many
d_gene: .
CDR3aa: CASKPLGGNDNEQFF
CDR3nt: TGCGCCAGCAAGCCCCTTGGTGGGAATGACAATGAGCAGTTCTTC

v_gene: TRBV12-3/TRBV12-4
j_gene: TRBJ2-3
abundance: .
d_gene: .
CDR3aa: CASAVQDTQYF
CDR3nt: TGTGCCAGCGCAGTCCAAGATACGCAGTATTTT

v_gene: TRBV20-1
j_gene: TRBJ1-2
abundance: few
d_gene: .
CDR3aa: CSAREEIYGYTF
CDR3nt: TGCAGTGCTAGAGAGGAGATTTATGGCTACACCTTC

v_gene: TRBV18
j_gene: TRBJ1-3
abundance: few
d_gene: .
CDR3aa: CASSPLRTAASGNTIYF
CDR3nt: TGTGCCAGCTCACCTCTTAGAACAGCAGCCTCTGGAAACACCATATATTTT

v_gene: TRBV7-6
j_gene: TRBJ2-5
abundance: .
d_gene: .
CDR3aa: CASSFGPVQETQYF
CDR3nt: TGTGCCAGCAGCTTTGGACCGGTGCAAGAGACCCAGTACTTC

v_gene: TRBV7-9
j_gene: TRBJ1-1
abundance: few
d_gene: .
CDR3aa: CASTLARERAFF
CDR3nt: TGTGCCAGCACCCTCGCCCGGGAGAGGGCTTTCTTT

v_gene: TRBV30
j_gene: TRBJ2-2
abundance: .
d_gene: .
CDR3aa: CAWSHSTGELFF
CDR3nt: TGTGCCTGGAGCCATAGCACCGGGGAGCTGTTTTTT

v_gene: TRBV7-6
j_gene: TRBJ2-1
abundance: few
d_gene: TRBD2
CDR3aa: CASSLLAGRNNEQFF
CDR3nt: TGTGCCAGCTCTTTACTAGCGGGGCGAAACAATGAGCAGTTCTTC

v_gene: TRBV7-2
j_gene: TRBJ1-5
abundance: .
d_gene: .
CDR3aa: CASSFGGDQPQHF
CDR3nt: TGTGCCAGCAGCTTCGGCGGGGATCAGCCCCAGCATTTT

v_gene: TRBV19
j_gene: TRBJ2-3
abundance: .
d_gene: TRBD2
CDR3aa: CASRPSGDRDTQYF
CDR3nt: TGTGCCAGTAGACCTAGCGGGGATAGGGATACGCAGTATTTT

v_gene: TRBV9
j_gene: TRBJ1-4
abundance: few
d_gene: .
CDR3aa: CASSPSRGELFF
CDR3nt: TGTGCCAGCAGTCCCTCCCGGGGGGAACTGTTTTTT

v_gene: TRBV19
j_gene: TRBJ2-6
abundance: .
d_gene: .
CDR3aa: CASSPVGGAGANVLTF
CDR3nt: TGTGCCAGTAGCCCGGTTGGAGGGGCCGGGGCCAACGTCCTGACTTTC

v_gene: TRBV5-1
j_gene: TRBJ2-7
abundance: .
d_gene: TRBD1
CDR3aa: CASSLGQGAYEQYF
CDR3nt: TGCGCCAGCAGCTTGGGACAGGGAGCCTACGAGCAGTACTTC

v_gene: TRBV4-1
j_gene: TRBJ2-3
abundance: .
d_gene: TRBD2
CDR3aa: CASSQPTSVDTQYF
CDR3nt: TGCGCCAGCAGCCAGCCGACTAGCGTGGATACGCAGTATTTT

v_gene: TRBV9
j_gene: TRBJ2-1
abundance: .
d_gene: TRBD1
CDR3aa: CASSVAGTGYLNEQFF
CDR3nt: TGTGCCAGCAGCGTAGCCGGGACAGGGTACCTCAATGAGCAGTTCTTC

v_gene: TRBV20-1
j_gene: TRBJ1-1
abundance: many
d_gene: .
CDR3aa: CSARTGNTEAFF
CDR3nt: TGCAGTGCTAGGACAGGTAACACTGAAGCTTTCTTT

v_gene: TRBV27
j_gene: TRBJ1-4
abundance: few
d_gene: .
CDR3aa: CASSSDSRKLFF
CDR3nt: TGTGCCAGCAGTTCCGATTCGAGAAAACTGTTTTTT

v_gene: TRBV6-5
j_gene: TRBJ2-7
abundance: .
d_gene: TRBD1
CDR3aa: CASSGTGTGRSYEQYF
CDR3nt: TGTGCCAGCAGTGGCACCGGGACAGGGCGATCCTACGAGCAGTACTTC

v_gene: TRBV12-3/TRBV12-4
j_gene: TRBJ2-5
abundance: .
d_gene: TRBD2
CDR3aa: CASSLGLAGAQTQYF
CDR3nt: TGTGCCAGCAGTTTGGGGCTAGCGGGAGCCCAGACCCAGTACTTC

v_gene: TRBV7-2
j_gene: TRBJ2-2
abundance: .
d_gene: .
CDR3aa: CASSFTGGELFF
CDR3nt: TGTGCCAGCAGCTTCACAGGAGGGGAGCTGTTTTTT

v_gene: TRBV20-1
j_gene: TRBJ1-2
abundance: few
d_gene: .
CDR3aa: CSARASYWGTGYGYTF
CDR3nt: TGCAGTGCTAGAGCCTCCTACTGGGGGACCGGCTATGGCTACACCTTC